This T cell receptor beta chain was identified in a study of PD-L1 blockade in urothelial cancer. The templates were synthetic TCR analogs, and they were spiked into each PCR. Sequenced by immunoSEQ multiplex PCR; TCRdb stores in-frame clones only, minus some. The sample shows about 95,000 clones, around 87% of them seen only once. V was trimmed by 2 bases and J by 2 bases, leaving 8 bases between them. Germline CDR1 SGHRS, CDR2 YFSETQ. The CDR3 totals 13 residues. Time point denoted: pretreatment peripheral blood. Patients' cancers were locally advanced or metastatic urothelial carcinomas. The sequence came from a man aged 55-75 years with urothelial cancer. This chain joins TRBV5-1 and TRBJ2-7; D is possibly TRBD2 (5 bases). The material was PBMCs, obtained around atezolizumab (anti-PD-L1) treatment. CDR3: CASSFREPYEQYF. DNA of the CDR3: TGCGCCAGCAGCTTCCGGGAACCCTACGAGCAGTACTTC. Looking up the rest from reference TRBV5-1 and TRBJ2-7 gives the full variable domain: KAGVTQTPRYLIKTRGQQVTLSCSPISGHRSVSWYQQTPGQGLQFLFEYFSETQRNKGNFPGRFSGRQFSNSRSEMNVSTLELGDSALYLCASSFREPYEQYFGPGTRLTVT.